Below are 20 T cell receptor beta chains sequenced from a single sample in a study of cytomegalovirus exposure and HLA in healthy donors. The PCR contained 60 Vbeta and 13 Jbeta primers. TCRdb's table, derived via immunoSEQ multiplex PCR, lists solely in-frame clones and lacks some. The sample has under 300,000 clones; roughly 86% are singletons. Sequenced input: PBMCs. The receptors originated from a middle-aged woman in good health and CMV-seropositive.

V and J are TRBV10-3 and TRBJ2-7, with D possibly TRBD2 on 5 matching bases. This CDR3 spans 12 amino acids. Germline assignment: CDR1 ENHRY and CDR2 SYGVKD. Trimming cost V 4 bases and J 4 bases, with 8 bases left between them. The CDR3 reads CAISGTSYEQYF. CDR3 DNA: TGTGCCATCAGTGGGACTTCGTACGAGCAGTACTTC.

The chain employs TRBV6-5 and TRBJ2-2, with TRBD1 identical over 10 bases. The junction had 3 bases not matched to a gene; V was cut back by 6 bases and J by 2 bases. CDR1 MNHEY and CDR2 SVGAGI come from the germline V gene. The CDR3 covers 15 residues. DNA for the CDR3: TGTGCCAGCAGGTTGACAGGGGGCAACACCGGGGAGCTGTTTTTT. Amino acids: CASRLTGGNTGELFF.

The chain has TRBV11-1 and TRBJ2-3; 9 nucleotides agree with TRBD2. Germline V gene sequence: CDR1 SGHAT, CDR2 FQDESV (reference sequence). Trimming cost V 4 bases and J 3 bases; bases outside gene matches: 8. The CDR3 length is 16 residues. Here the CDR3 DNA reads TGTGCCAGCAGCTCCGGGGCTAGCGGGATAACAGATACGCAGTATTTT. Protein: CASSSGASGITDTQYF.

The genes are TRBV27 and TRBJ2-7; TRBD2 matches at 7 bases. In germline, CDR1 is MNHEY, CDR2 SMNVEV (reference sequence). The CDR3 contains 12 residues. With V trimmed by 11 bases and J by 4 bases, 8 bases remained unmatched. The CDR3 nucleotides are TGTGCCTCGGGGGGAGGCTTTTACGAGCAGTACTTC. Amino acids: CASGGGFYEQYF.

The V call is TRBV6-5, the J call TRBJ2-1; 7 bases map to TRBD1. The trim removed 2 bases at V and 6 bases at J, leaving 4 bases unmatched. The CDR3 has 14 residues. Germline lookup yields CDR1 MNHEY and CDR2 SVGAGI. The CDR3 nucleotides are TGTGCCAGCAGTTACGGGACAGCTCGCAATGAGCAGTTCTTC. This encodes CASSYGTARNEQFF.

The V gene is TRBV5-1, the J gene TRBJ1-1; D remains unclear. Germline V CDR1 and CDR2: SGHRS, YFSETQ. CDR3 length equals 14 residues. V lost 0 bases to trimming and J lost 2 bases, with 8 bases between them. CDR3 nucleotides: TGCGCCAGCAGCTTGGCTCAGATTAACACTGAAGCTTTCTTT. Encoded protein: CASSLAQINTEAFF.

The rearrangement links TRBV30 to TRBJ2-1; 8 positions agree with TRBD2. CDR1 is GTSNPN, CDR2 SVGIG, per germline (reference sequence). After removal of 4 bases from V and 4 bases from J, the junction contained 6 bases not matched to a gene. CDR3 length: 14 residues. As DNA, the CDR3 is TGTGCCTGGAACGCGGGAGGCTGGTACAATGAGCAGTTCTTC. Its protein is CAWNAGGWYNEQFF.

This clone is a singleton in its sample. This chain uses TRBV6-5 with TRBJ2-1, with 10 bases fitting TRBD2. Trimming removed 0 bases from V and 7 bases from J; junction bases left unmatched: 3. The CDR3 contains 15 residues. The germline gives CDR1 MNHEY, CDR2 SVGAGI. DNA of the CDR3: TGTGCCAGCAGTTACTCGCTAGCGGGAGATAATGAGCAGTTCTTC. Its translation: CASSYSLAGDNEQFF.

This clone showed up just once. This chain links TRBV9 with TRBJ2-2; D remains unclear. Between the trimmed V and J ends, which lost 0 bases and 4 bases, there was a span of 10 bases. Germline values: CDR1 SGDLS, CDR2 YYNGEE. The CDR3 consists of 15 residues. CDR3 nucleotides: TGTGCCAGCAGCGTAGGACCCCCGGGCACCGGGGAGCTGTTTTTT. Amino acid sequence: CASSVGPPGTGELFF.

This rearrangement joins TRBV7-8 to TRBJ2-7; D not certain. The CDR3 spans 14 residues. The V gene's germline CDR1 is SGHVS and CDR2 FQNEAQ. Trimming left V 5 bases short and J 6 bases short, with 17 bases between. CDR3 DNA sequence: TGTGCCAGCAGCCAAGTTTCCCTCTCGGGCGAGCAGTACTTC. This gives the protein CASSQVSLSGEQYF.

The V call is TRBV6-6, the J call TRBJ2-7; 8 positions agree with TRBD1. There are 14 residues in the CDR3. V lost 5 bases to trimming and J lost 3 bases; unmatched junction nucleotides: 6. Germline-derived CDR1 and CDR2 are MNHNY and SVGAGI (reference sequence). The CDR3 loop reads CASSRSTGVYEQYF. Here the CDR3 DNA reads TGTGCCAGCAGTCGATCGACAGGGGTCTACGAGCAGTACTTC.

This chain links TRBV2 with TRBJ2-5, with 11 bases fitting TRBD1. CDR1 is SNHLY, CDR2 FYNNEI, per germline. The CDR3 has 14 amino acids. J gave up 11 bases and V 6 bases, and 11 bases lay outside the gene matches. Here the CDR3 reads CASRAGQGDEEQYF. CDR3 DNA: TGTGCCAGCAGGGCGGGACAGGGGGATGAAGAGCAGTACTTC.

This clone turned up a few times. V usage is TRBV25-1 and J usage is TRBJ2-3; D unresolved. The CDR3 is 13 residues long. V shed 0 bases and J shed 5 bases, with 6 bases lying between them. Germline CDR1 is MGHDK and CDR2 is SYGVNS. CDR3 DNA sequence: TGTGCCAGCAGTGAATATCCCGGAGATACGCAGTATTTT. This encodes CASSEYPGDTQYF.

The chain joins TRBV7-9 to TRBJ1-6; TRBD1 agrees at 8 bases. The CDR3 is 16 residues long. CDR1 is SEHNR and CDR2 is FQNEAQ in the germline V gene (reference sequence). The V and J ends lost 5 bases and 0 bases, in that order; junction bases with no gene match: 3. CDR3 sequence reads: CASSEGQGSYNSPLHF. CDR3 coding DNA: TGTGCCAGCAGCGAAGGACAGGGCTCCTATAATTCACCCCTCCACTTT.

This clone was recorded only once. The chain joins TRBV7-2 to TRBJ2-3; D ambiguous. The CDR3 runs to 12 residues. CDR1 SGHTA and CDR2 FQGNSA come from the germline V gene. Trimming removed 2 bases from V and 3 bases from J, with 3 bases in between. The CDR3 sequence: CASSLHTDTQYF. Here the CDR3 DNA reads TGTGCCAGCAGCTTACATACAGATACGCAGTATTTT.

CDR3 nucleotides: TGTGCCAGCACCAAAACCAGCTCTGGAAACACCATATATTTT. This translates into CASTKTSSGNTIYF. The genes are TRBV28 and TRBJ1-3, with D uncertain. The CDR3 has 14 residues. Germline values: CDR1 MDHEN, CDR2 SYDVKM. V lost 7 bases to trimming and J lost 0 bases, with 10 bases between them. Full variable domain (outside the CDR3, taken from reference TRBV28 and TRBJ1-3): DVKVTQSSRYLVKRTGEKVFLECVQDMDHENMFWYRQDPGLGLRLIYFSYDVKMKEKGDIPEGYSVSREKKERFSLILESASTNQTSMYLCASTKTSSGNTIYFGEGSWLTVV.

The chain is built from TRBV5-6 and TRBJ1-2; D remains ambiguous. CDR1 is SGHDT and CDR2 is YYEEEE in the germline V gene. This CDR3 contains 11 residues. The V end was cut by 4 bases, the J end by 7 bases, with 8 bases between. CDR3 DNA: TGTGCCAGCAGCCACAGCTCTGGCTACACCTTC. As protein: CASSHSSGYTF. The whole variable domain, filled in from reference TRBV5-6 and TRBJ1-2, reads DAGVTQSPTHLIKTRGQQVTLRCSPKSGHDTVSWYQQALGQGPQFIFQYYEEEERQRGNFPDRFSGHQFPNYSSELNVNALLLGDSALYLCASSHSSGYTFGSGTRLTVV.

V is TRBV27 and J is TRBJ1-1, with a weak D call TRBD1 (5 bases). The germline CDR1 and CDR2 sequences are MNHEY and SMNVEV (reference sequence). Trimming took off 1 base at V and 5 bases at J, with 8 bases between the two ends. CDR3 length: 13 residues. This CDR3 reads CASSLLGETEAFF. In DNA form, the CDR3 reads TGTGCCAGCAGTTTATTAGGGGAAACTGAAGCTTTCTTT.

The chain recombines TRBV5-4 with TRBJ2-3; D may be TRBD2 (6 bases). Trimming removed 1 base at V and 6 bases at J, with 15 bases between. Germline lookup yields CDR1 SGHNT and CDR2 YYREEE (reference sequence). The CDR3 spans 15 residues. DNA for the CDR3: TGTGCCAGCAGCTTGTGGGGTGGAGGGACGGATACGCAGTATTTT. Its protein product is CASSLWGGGTDTQYF.

The rearrangement links TRBV28 to TRBJ2-5; perhaps TRBD2 as D (6 bases). CDR3 length: 16 amino acids. V was trimmed by 6 bases and J by 2 bases, leaving 19 bases between them. The germline V gene encodes CDR1 MDHEN and CDR2 SYDVKM. The CDR3 DNA sequence: TGTGCCAGCAGCTCAGCATCGGGAGTCTGGCAAGAGACCCAGTACTTC. Amino acid sequence: CASSSASGVWQETQYF.